This TCR beta chain was obtained from a study of CD8 T cells in Susac syndrome. Study-wide background: At the time of blood draw, patients with Susac syndrome were therapy-naive, receiving corticosteroids, or receiving intravenous immunoglobulin alone. Findings of the study overall: Maximal CD8+ clonal expansion in Susac was observed within TEMRA cells and among active patients.

In regard to this clonotype: No antigen is known for it.

The CDR3 spans 14 residues. Germline CDR1 is SQVTM and CDR2 is ANQGSEA. Losses at the gene ends were 6 bases for V and 2 bases for J; bases not matched to a gene: 6. The CD8+ and CD4+ T cells were isolated magnetically using a negative isolation approach, whereas the TEMRA cells were enriched by FACS. Random-hexamer reverse transcription was applied to 0.5 to 1 ug RNA. TCRdb used MiXCR to reprocess the immunoSEQ multiplex PCR reads, holding one entry per CDR3 protein. The data show 100,000 to 110,000 distinct CDR3 sequences, 95% seen once. The rearrangement links TRBV29-1 to TRBJ2-1, with 8 bases that match TRBD1. The sample taken for sequencing was CD8+ T cells from PBMCs. The sequence was collected from a human donor with Susac syndrome. The CDR3 DNA is TGCAGCGTAGCGACAGGGGCCACCTACAATGAGCAGTTCTTC. Its translation is CSVATGATYNEQFF.